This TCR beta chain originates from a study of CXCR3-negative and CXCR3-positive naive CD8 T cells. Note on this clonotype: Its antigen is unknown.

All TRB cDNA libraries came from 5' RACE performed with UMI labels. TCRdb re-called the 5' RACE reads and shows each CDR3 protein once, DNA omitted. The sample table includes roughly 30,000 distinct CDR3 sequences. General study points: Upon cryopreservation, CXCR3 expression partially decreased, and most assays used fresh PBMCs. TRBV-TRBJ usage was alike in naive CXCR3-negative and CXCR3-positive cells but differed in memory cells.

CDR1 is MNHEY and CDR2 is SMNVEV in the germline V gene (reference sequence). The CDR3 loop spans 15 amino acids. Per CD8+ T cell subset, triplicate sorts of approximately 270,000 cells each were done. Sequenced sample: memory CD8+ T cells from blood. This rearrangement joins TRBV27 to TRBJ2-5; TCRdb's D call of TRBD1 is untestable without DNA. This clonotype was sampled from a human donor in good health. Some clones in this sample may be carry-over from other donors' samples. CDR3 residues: CASSPLGRVQETQYF.